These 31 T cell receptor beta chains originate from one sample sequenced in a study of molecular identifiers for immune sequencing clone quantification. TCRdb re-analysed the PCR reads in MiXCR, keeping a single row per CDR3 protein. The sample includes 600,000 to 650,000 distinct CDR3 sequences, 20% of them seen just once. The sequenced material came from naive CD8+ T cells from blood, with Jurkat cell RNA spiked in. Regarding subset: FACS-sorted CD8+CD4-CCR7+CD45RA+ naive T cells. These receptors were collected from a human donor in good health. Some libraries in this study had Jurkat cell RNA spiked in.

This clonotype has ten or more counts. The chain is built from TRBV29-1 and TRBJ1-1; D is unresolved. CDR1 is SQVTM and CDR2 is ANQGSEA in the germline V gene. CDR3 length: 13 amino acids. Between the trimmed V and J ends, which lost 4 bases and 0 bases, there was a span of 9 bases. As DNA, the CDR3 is TGCAGCGTTGTAACTCGACTGAACACTGAAGCTTTCTTT. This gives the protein CSVVTRLNTEAFF.

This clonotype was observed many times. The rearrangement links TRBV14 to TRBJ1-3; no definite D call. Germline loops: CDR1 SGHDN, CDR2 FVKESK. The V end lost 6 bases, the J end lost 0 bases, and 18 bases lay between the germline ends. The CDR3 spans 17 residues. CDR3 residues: CASRDGPGRSSGNTIYF. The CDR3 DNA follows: TGTGCCAGCAGGGATGGACCAGGTCGGAGCTCTGGAAACACCATATATTTT.

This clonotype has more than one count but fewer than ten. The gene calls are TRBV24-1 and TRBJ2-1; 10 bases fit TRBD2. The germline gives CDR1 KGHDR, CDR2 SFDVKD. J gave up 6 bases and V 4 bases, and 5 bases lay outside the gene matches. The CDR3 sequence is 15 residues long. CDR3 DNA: TGTGCCACCAGTGACTCTAGCGGGAGTTTCAATGAGCAGTTCTTC. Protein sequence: CATSDSSGSFNEQFF.

DNA for the CDR3: TGCGCCAGCAGCTTTGGAGGCTACACTGAAGCTTTCTTT. This codes for CASSFGGYTEAFF. The chain joins TRBV5-1 to TRBJ1-1, with D uncertain. V was clipped by 2 bases and J by 3 bases, with 8 bases between them. There are 13 residues in the CDR3. Per germline, CDR1 SGHRS and CDR2 YFSETQ.

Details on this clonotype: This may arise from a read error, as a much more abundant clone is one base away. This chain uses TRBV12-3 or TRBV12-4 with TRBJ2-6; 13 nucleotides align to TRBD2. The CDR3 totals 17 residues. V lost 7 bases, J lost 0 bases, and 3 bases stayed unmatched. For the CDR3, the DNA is TGTGCCAGCACCGGACTAGCGGGGGCCTCTGGGGCCAACGTCCTGACTTTC. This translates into CASTGLAGASGANVLTF.

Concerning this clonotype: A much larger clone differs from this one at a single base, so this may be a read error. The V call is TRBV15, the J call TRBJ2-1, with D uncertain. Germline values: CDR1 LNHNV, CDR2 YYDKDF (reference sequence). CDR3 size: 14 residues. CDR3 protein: CAASREAGINEQFF. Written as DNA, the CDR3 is TGTGCCGCCAGCAGAGAGGCAGGAATCAATGAGCAGTTCTTC.

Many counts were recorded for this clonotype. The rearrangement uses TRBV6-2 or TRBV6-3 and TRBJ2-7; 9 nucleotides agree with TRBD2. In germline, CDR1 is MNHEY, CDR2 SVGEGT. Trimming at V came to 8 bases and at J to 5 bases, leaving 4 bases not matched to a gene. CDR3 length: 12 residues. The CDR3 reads CASGLAGNEQYF. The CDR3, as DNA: TGTGCCAGCGGGCTAGCGGGAAACGAGCAGTACTTC.

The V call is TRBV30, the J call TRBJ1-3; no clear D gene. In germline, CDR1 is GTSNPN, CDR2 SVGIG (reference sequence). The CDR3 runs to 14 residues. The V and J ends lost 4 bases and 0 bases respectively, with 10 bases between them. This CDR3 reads CAWTWMSSGNTIYF. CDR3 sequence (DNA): TGTGCCTGGACGTGGATGAGCTCTGGAAACACCATATATTTT.

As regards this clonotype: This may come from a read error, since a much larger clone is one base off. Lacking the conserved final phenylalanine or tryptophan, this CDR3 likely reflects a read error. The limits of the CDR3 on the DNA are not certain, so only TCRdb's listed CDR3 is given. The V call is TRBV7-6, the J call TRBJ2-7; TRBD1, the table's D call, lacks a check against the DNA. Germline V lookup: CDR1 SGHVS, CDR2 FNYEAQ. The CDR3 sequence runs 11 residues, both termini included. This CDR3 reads CASSNRDRELS.

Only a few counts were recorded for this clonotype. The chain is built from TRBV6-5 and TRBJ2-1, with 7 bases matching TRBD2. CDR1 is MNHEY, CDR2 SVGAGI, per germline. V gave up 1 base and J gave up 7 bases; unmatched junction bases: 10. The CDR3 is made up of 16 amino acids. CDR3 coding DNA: TGTGCCAGCAGTTACTATATTACGGGAGGAGAAAATGAGCAGTTCTTC. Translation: CASSYYITGGENEQFF.

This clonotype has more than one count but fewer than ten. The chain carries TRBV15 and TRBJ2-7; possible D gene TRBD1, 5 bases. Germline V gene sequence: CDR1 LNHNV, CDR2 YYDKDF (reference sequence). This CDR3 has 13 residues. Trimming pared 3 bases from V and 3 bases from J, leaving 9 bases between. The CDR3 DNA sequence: TGTGCCACCAGCAGTACAGGTTACTACGAGCAGTACTTC. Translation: CATSSTGYYEQYF.

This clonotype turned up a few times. The CDR3 nucleotides are TGTGCCAGCAGCCGACCGTCACAGGGATCCTATAATTCACCCCTCCACTTT. Amino acid sequence: CASSRPSQGSYNSPLHF. The chain couples TRBV27 to TRBJ1-6, with D maybe TRBD1 (6 bases). The CDR3 loop spans 17 amino acids. V was cut by 6 bases and J by 1 base, with 16 bases left in between. Germline V gives CDR1 MNHEY, CDR2 SMNVEV (reference sequence).

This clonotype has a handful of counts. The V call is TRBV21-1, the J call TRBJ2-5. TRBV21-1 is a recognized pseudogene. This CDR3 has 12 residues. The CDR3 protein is CAALGSKETQYF. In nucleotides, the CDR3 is TGTGCCGCATTGGGGTCGAAAGAGACCCAGTACTTC.

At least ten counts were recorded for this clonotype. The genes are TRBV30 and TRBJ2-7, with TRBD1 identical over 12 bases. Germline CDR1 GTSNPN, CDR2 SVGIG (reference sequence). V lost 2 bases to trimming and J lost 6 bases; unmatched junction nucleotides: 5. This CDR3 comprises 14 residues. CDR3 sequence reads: CAWSRGQGASEQYF. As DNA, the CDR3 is TGTGCCTGGAGTCGGGGACAGGGGGCATCCGAGCAGTACTTC.

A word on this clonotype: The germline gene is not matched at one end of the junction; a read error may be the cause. This chain's CDR3 is CVSSIPGGFYGYTF. CDR3 DNA sequence: TGTGTCAGTAGTATTCCAGGGGGGTTCTATGGCTACACCTTC. The V gene is TRBV19, the J gene TRBJ1-2; 7 nucleotides line up with TRBD1. Looked up from germline, CDR1 is LNHDA and CDR2 is SQIVND (reference sequence). The CDR3 totals 14 residues.

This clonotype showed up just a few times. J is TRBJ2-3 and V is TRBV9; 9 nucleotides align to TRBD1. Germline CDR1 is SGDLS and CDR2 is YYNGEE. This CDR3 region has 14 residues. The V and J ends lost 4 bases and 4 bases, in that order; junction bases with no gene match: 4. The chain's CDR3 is CASSSDRGADTQYF. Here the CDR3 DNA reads TGTGCCAGCAGCTCTGACAGGGGGGCAGATACGCAGTATTTT.

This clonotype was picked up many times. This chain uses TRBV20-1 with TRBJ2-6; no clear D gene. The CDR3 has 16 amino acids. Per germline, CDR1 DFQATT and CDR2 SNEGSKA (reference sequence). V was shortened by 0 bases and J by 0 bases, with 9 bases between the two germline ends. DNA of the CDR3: TGCAGTGCTAGAGATTCTTGGCGCTCTGGGGCCAACGTCCTGACTTTC. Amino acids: CSARDSWRSGANVLTF.

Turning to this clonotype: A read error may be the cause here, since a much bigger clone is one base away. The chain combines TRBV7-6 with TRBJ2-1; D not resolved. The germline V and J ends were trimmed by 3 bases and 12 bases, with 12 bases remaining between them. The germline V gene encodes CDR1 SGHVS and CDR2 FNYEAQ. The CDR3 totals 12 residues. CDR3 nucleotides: TGTGCCAGCAGCTTTGGTGGGCATGGGCAGTTCTTC. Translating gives CASSFGGHGQFF.

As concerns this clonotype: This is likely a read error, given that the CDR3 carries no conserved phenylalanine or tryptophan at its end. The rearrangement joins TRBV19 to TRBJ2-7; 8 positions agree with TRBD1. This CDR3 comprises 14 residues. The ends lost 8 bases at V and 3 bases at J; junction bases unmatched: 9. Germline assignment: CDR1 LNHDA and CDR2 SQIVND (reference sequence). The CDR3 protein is CASATGTGDYEQYS. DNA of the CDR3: TGTGCCAGTGCCACCGGGACAGGAGACTACGAGCAGTACTCC.

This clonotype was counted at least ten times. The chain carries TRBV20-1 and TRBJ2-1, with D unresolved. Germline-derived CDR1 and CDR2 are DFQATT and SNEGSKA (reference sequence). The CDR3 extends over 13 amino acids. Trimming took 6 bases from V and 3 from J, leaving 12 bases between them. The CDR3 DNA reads TGCAGTGCCACGGCCATAAACTACAATGAGCAGTTCTTC. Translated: CSATAINYNEQFF.

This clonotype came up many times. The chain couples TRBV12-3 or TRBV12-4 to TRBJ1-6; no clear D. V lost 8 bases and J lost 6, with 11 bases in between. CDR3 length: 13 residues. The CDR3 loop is CASQERRNSPLHF. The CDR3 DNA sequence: TGTGCCAGCCAGGAGCGGCGTAATTCACCCCTCCACTTT.

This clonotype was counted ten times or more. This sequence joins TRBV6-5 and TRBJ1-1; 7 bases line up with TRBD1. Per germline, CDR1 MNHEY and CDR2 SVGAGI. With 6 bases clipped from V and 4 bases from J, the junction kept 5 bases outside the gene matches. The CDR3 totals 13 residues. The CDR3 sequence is CASRVGGFTEAFF. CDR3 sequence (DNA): TGTGCCAGCAGGGTAGGGGGCTTCACTGAAGCTTTCTTT.

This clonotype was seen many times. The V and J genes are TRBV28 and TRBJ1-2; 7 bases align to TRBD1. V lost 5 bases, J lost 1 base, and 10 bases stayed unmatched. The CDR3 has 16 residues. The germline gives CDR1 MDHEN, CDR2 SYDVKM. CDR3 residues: CASSIPTGTLNYGYTF. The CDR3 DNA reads TGTGCCAGCAGTATCCCGACAGGGACGCTTAACTATGGCTACACCTTC.

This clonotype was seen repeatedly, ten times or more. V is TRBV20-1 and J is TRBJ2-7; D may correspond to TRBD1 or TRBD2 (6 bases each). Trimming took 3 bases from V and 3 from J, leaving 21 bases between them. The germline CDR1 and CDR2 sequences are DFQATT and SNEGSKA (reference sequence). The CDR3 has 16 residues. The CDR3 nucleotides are TGCAGTGCTAGGGAGGTAGGGGGGCCGGGGTTCTACGAGCAGTACTTC. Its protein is CSAREVGGPGFYEQYF.

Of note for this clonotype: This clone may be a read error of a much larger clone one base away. The CDR3: CASSPVANALTF. CDR3 coding DNA: TGTGCCAGCAGCCCGGTGGCCAACGCCCTGACTTTC. The chain carries TRBV12-3 or TRBV12-4 and TRBJ2-6; D not certain. The CDR3 sequence is 12 residues long.

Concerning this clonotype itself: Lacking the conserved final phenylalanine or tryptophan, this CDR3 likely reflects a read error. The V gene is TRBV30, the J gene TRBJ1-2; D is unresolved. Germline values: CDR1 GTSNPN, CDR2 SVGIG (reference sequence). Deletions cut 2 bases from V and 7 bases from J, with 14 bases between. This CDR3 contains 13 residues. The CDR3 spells CAWSPTPIFGYTV. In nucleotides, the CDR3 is TGTGCCTGGAGTCCTACCCCCATCTTTGGCTACACCGTC.

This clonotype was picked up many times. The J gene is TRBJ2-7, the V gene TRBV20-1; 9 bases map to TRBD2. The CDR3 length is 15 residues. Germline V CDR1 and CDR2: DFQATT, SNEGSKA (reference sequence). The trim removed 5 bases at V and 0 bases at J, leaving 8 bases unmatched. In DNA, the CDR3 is TGCAGTGCTGGGGTAGCGGGGGAGAGCTCCTACGAGCAGTACTTC. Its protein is CSAGVAGESSYEQYF.

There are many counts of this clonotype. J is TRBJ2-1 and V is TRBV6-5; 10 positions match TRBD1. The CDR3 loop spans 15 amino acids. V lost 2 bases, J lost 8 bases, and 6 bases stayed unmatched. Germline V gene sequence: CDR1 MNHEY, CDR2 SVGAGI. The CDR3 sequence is CASSYLGQGVDEQFF. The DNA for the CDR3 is TGTGCCAGCAGTTACCTAGGACAGGGGGTGGATGAGCAGTTCTTC.

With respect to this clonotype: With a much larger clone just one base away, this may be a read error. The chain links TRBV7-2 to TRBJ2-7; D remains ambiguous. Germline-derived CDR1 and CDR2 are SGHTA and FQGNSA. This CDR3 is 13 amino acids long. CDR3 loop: CASSLAYHYERYF. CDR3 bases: TGTGCCAGCAGCTTAGCTTACCACTACGAGCGGTACTTC.

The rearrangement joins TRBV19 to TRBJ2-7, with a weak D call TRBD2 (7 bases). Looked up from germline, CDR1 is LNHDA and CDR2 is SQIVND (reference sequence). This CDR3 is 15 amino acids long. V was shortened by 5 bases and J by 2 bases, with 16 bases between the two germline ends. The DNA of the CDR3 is TGTGCCAGTAGTGTAGCGGGCGGGGGCACCTACGAGCAGTACTTC. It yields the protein CASSVAGGGTYEQYF.

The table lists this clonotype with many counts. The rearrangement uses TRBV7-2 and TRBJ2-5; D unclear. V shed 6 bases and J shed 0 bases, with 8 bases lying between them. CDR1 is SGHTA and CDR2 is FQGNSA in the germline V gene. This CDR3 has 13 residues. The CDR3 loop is CASRNKYQETQYF. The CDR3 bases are TGTGCCAGCAGGAATAAGTACCAAGAGACCCAGTACTTC.